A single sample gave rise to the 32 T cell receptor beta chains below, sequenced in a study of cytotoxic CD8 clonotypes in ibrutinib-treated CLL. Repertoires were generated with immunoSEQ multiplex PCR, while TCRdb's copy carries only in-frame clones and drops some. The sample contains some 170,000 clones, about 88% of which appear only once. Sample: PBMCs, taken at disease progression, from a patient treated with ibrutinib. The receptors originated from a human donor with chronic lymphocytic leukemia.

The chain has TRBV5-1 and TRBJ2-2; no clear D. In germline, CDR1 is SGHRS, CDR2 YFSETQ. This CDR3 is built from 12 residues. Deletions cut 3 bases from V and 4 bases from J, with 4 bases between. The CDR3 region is CASSSFTGELFF. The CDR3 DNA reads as TGCGCCAGCAGCTCGTTCACCGGGGAGCTGTTTTTT. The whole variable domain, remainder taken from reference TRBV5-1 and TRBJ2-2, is KAGVTQTPRYLIKTRGQQVTLSCSPISGHRSVSWYQQTPGQGLQFLFEYFSETQRNKGNFPGRFSGRQFSNSRSEMNVSTLELGDSALYLCASSSFTGELFFGEGSRLTVL.

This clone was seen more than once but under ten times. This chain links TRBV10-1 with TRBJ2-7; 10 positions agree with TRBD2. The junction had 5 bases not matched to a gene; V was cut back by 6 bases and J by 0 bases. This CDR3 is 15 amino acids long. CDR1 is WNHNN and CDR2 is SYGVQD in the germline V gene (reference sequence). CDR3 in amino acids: CASSVTSGLSYEQYF. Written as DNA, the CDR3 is TGCGCCAGCAGCGTGACTAGCGGGCTCTCCTACGAGCAGTACTTC.

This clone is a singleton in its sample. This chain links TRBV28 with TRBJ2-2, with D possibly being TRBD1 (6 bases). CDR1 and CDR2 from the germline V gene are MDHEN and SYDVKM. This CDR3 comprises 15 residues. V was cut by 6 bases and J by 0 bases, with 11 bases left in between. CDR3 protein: CASRLDRTNTGELFF. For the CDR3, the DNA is TGTGCCAGCAGATTGGACAGAACGAACACCGGGGAGCTGTTTTTT.

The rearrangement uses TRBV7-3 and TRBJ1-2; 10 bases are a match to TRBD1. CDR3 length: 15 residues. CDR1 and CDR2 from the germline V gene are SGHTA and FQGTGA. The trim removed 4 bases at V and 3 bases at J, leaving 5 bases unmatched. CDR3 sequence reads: CASSSTGGVDYGYTF. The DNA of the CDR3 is TGTGCCAGCAGCTCGACAGGGGGCGTGGACTATGGCTACACCTTC.

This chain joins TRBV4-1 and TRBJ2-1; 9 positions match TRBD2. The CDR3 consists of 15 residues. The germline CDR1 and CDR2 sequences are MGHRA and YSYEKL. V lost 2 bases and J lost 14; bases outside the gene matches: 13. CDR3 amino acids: CASSQRLREGSVEFF. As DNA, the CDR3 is TGCGCCAGCAGCCAAAGATTGCGGGAGGGCAGCGTTGAGTTCTTC.

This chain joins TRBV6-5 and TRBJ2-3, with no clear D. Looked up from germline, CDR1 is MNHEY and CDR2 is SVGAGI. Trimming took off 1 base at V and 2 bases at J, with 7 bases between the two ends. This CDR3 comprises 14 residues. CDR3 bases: TGTGCCAGCAGTTACTATAGCCCCACAGATACGCAGTATTTT. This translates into CASSYYSPTDTQYF.

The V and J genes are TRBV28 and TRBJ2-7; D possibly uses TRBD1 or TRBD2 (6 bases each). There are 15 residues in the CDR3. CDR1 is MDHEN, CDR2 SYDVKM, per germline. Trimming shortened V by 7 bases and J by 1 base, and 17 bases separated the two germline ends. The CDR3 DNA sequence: TGTGCCAGCACCAAGAGGGGGGTGGCTTCCTACGAGCAGTACTTC. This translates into CASTKRGVASYEQYF.

CDR3 sequence (DNA): TGTGCCAGCAGCTTAGGCCCCGGACAGGCAAACGTCCTGACTTTC. Residues: CASSLGPGQANVLTF. The chain joins TRBV11-2 to TRBJ2-6; TRBD1 matches at 7 bases. Losses at the gene ends were 1 base for V and 10 bases for J; bases not matched to a gene: 7. This CDR3 is 15 amino acids long. Germline V gene lookup returns CDR1 SGHAT and CDR2 FQNNGV.

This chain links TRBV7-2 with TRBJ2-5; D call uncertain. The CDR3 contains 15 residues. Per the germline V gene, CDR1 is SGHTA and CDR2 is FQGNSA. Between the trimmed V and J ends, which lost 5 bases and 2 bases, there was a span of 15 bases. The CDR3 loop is CASSDGPYKQETQYF. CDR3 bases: TGTGCCAGCAGCGATGGACCGTACAAACAAGAGACCCAGTACTTC.

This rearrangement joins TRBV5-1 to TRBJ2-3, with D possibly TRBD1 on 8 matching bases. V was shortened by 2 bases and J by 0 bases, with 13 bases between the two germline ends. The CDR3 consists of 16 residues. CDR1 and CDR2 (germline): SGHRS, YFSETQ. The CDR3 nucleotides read TGCGCCAGCAGCTTCAGGGGGCGGGGGAGCACAGATACGCAGTATTTT. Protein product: CASSFRGRGSTDTQYF.

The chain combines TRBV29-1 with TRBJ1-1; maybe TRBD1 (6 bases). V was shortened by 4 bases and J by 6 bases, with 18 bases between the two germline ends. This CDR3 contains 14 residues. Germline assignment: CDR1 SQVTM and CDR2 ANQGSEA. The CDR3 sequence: CSVAAGELRAEAFF. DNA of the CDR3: TGCAGCGTTGCGGCAGGGGAACTCAGGGCTGAAGCTTTCTTT.

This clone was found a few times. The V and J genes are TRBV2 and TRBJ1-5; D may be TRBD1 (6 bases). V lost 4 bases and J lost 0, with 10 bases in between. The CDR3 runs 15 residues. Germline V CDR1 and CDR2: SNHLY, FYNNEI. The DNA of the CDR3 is TGTGCCAGCAGTGTCGACAGGCTTAGCAATCAGCCCCAGCATTTT. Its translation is CASSVDRLSNQPQHF.

In DNA form, the CDR3 reads TGTGCCAGTAGTATAGGCCCTACAGGGGACTATGGCTACACCTTC. Its protein product is CASSIGPTGDYGYTF. The chain couples TRBV19 to TRBJ1-2; 7 nucleotides agree with TRBD1. V gave up 1 base and J gave up 3 bases; unmatched junction bases: 5. The germline CDR1 and CDR2 sequences are LNHDA and SQIVND (reference sequence). The length of the CDR3 is 15 residues.

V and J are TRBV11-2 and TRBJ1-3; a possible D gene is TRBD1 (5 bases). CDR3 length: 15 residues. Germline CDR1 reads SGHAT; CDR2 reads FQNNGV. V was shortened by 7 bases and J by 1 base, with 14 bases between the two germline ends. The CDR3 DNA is TGTGCCAGCACCCAAGGGGTCGGATCTGGAAACACCATATATTTT. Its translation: CASTQGVGSGNTIYF.

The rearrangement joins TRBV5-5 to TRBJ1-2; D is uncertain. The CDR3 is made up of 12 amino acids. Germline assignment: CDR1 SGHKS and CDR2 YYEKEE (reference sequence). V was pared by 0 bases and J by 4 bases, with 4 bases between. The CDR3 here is CASSLDSYGYTF. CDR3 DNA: TGTGCCAGCAGCTTGGACAGCTATGGCTACACCTTC.

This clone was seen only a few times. The CDR3 here is CASSLGAGGNQPQHF. The CDR3 DNA follows: TGTGCCAGCAGCTTGGGCGCAGGTGGCAATCAGCCCCAGCATTTT. The rearrangement joins TRBV11-2 to TRBJ1-5, with D hard to call. Trimming left V 3 bases short and J 2 bases short, with 11 bases between. This CDR3 has 15 residues. In germline, CDR1 is SGHAT, CDR2 FQNNGV.

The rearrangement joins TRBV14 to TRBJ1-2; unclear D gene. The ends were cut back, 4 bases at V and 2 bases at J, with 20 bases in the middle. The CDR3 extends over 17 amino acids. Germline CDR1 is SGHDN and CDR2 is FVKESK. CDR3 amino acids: CASSRDFGSGANYGYTF. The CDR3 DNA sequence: TGTGCCAGCAGCCGGGATTTCGGTTCTGGTGCGAACTATGGCTACACCTTC.

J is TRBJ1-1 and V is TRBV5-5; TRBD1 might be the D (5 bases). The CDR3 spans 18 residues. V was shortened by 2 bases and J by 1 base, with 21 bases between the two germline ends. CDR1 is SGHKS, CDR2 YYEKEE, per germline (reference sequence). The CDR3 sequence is CASSFIDSAGIKNTEAFF. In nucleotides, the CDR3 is TGTGCCAGCAGCTTTATAGATTCGGCAGGGATTAAGAACACTGAAGCTTTCTTT.

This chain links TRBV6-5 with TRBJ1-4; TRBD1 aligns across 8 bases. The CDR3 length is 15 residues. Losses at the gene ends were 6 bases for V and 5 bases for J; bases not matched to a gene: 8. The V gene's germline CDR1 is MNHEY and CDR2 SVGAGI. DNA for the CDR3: TGTGCCAGCAGCCCCACACAGGGGGGGAATGAAAAACTGTTTTTT. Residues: CASSPTQGGNEKLFF.

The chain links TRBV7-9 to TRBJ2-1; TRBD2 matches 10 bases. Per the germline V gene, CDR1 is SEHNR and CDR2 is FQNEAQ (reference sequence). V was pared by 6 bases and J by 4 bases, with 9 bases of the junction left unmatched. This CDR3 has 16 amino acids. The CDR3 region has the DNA TGTGCCAGCAGAAGAGGATCGACTAGCGGGTACAATGAGCAGTTCTTC. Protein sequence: CASRRGSTSGYNEQFF.

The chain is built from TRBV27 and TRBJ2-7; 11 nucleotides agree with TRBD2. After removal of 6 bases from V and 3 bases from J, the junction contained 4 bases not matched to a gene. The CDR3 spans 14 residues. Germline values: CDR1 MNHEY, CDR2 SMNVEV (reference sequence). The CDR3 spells CASRTSGIVYEQYF. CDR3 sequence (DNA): TGTGCCAGCAGGACTAGCGGGATAGTCTACGAGCAGTACTTC.

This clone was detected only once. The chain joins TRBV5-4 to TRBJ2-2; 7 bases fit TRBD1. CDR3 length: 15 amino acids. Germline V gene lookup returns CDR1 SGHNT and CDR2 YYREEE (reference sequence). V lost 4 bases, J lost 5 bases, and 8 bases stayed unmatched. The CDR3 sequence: CASSTDRPGTGELFF. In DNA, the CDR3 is TGTGCCAGCAGCACGGACAGGCCGGGGACCGGGGAGCTGTTTTTT. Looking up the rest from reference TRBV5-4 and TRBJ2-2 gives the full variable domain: ETGVTQSPTHLIKTRGQQVTLRCSSQSGHNTVSWYQQALGQGPQFIFQYYREEENGRGNFPPRFSGLQFPNYSSELNVNALELDDSALYLCASSTDRPGTGELFFGEGSRLTVL.

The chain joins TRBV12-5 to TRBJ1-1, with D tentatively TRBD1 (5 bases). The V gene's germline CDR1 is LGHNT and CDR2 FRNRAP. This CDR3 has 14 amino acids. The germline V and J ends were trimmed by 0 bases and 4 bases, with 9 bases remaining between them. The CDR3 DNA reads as TGTGCTAGTGGTTTGGTACTAGGGGTCACTGAAGCTTTCTTT. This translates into CASGLVLGVTEAFF. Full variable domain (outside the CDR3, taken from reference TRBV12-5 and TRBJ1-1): DARVTQTPRHKVTEMGQEVTMRCQPILGHNTVFWYRQTMMQGLELLAYFRNRAPLDDSGMPKDRFSAEMPDATLATLKIQPSEPRDSAVYFCASGLVLGVTEAFFGQGTRLTVV.

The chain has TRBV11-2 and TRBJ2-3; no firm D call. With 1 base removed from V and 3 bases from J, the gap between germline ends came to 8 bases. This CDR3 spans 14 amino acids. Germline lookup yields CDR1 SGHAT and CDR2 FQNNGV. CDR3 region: CASSLASGTDTQYF. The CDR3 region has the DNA TGTGCCAGCAGCTTAGCTTCCGGAACAGATACGCAGTATTTT.

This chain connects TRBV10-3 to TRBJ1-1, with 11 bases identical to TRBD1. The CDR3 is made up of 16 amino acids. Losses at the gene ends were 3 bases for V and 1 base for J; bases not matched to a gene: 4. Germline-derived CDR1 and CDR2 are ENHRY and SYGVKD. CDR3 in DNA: TGTGCCATCAGTGATTTGGACAGGGGGCCGAACACTGAAGCTTTCTTT. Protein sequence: CAISDLDRGPNTEAFF.

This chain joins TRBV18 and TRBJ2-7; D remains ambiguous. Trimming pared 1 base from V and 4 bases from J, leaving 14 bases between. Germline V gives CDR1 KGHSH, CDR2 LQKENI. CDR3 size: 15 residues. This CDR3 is CASSPRRDNLYEQYF. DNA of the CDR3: TGTGCCAGCTCACCACGGCGAGACAACCTATACGAGCAGTACTTC. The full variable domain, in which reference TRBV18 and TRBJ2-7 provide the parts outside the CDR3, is NAGVMQNPRHLVRRRGQEARLRCSPMKGHSHVYWYRQLPEEGLKFMVYLQKENIIDESGMPKERFSAEFPKEGPSILRIQQVVRGDSAAYFCASSPRRDNLYEQYFGPGTRLTVT.

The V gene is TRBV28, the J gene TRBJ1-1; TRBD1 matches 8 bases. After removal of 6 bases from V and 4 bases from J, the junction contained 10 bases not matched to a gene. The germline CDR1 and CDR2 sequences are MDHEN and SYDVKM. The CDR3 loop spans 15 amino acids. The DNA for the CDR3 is TGTGCCAGCAGGCTCGGACAGGGAGGGAGCACTGAAGCTTTCTTT. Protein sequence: CASRLGQGGSTEAFF. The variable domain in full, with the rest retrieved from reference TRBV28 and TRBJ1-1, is DVKVTQSSRYLVKRTGEKVFLECVQDMDHENMFWYRQDPGLGLRLIYFSYDVKMKEKGDIPEGYSVSREKKERFSLILESASTNQTSMYLCASRLGQGGSTEAFFGQGTRLTVV.

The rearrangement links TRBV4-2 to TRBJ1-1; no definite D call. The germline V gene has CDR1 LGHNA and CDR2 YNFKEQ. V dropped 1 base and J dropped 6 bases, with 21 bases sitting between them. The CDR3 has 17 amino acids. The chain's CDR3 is CASSQVAGNKYSSEAFF. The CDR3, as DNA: TGTGCCAGCAGCCAAGTCGCTGGGAATAAGTACAGTTCTGAAGCTTTCTTT.

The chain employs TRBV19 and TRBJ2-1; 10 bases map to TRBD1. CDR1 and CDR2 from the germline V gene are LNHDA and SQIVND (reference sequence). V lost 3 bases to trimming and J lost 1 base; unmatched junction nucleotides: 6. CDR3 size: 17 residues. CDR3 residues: CASSILTGGWSYNEQFF. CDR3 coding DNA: TGTGCCAGTAGTATTTTGACAGGGGGCTGGTCCTACAATGAGCAGTTCTTC. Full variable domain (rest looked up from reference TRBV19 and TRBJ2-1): DGGITQSPKYLFRKEGQNVTLSCEQNLNHDAMYWYRQDPGQGLRLIYYSQIVNDFQKGDIAEGYSVSREKKESFPLTVTSAQKNPTAFYLCASSILTGGWSYNEQFFGPGTRLTVL.

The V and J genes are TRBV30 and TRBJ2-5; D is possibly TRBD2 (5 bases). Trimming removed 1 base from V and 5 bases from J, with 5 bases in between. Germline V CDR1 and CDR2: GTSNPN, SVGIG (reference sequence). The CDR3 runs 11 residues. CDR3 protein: CAWSAGETQYF. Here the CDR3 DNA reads TGTGCCTGGAGTGCGGGGGAGACCCAGTACTTC.

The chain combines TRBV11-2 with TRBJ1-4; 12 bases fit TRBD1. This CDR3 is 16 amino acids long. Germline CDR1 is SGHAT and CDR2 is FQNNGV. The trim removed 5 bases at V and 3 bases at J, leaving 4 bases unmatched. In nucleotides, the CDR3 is TGTGCCAGCAGCCCGGGACAGGGGGCGGCTAATGAAAAACTGTTTTTT. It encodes CASSPGQGAANEKLFF. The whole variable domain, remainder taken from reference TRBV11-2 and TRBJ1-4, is EAGVAQSPRYKIIEKRQSVAFWCNPISGHATLYWYQQILGQGPKLLIQFQNNGVVDDSQLPKDRFSAERLKGVDSTLKIQPAKLEDSAVYLCASSPGQGAANEKLFFGSGTQLSVL.

The CDR3 is CAISEPQGYGYTF. The CDR3 nucleotides read TGTGCCATCAGTGAGCCACAGGGATATGGCTACACCTTC. V is TRBV10-3 and J is TRBJ1-2, with a weak D call TRBD1 (6 bases). V gave up 2 bases and J gave up 5 bases, with 9 bases separating them. Per the germline V gene, CDR1 is ENHRY and CDR2 is SYGVKD. The CDR3 has 13 amino acids.